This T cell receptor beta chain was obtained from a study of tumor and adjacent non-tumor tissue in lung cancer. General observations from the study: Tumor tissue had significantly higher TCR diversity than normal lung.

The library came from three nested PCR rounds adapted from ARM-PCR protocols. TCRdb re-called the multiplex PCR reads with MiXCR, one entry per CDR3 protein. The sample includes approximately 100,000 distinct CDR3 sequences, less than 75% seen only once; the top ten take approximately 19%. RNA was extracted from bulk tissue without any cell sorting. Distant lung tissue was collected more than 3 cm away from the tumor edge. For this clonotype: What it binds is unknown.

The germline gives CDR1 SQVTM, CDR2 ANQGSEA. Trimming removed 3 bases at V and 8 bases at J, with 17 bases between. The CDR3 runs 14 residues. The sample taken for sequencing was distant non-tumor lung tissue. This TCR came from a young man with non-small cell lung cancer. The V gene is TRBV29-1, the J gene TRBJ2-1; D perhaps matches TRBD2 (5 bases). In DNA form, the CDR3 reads TGCAGCGTTGAGGACGGCGAGGGATTGTATGAGCAGTTCTTC. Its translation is CSVEDGEGLYEQFF.